The TCR beta chain described here comes from a study of blood T cell repertoires in COVID-19. Study overall: Samples came from the United States, Italy and Spain, spanning acute and convalescent COVID-19. PBMCs, B-cell-depleted T cells, or T cells were the source of the cDNA or gDNA that made up the material.

In the authors' methods: Estimation of nucleated cell counts was performed using reference gene primer amplification. Clones were read by immunoSEQ multiplex PCR, and TCRdb kept only the in-frame ones, dropping some. The DNA gave D and trimming, while V, J and clone size come from that table. The data hold hundreds of thousands of clones, with around 90% observed a single time. V was clipped by 4 bases and J by 4 bases; unmatched bases: 14. The CDR3 is 17 amino acids. In germline, CDR1 is LGHDT, CDR2 YNNKEL (reference sequence). The V gene is TRBV3-1 (or the pseudogene TRBV3-2), the J gene TRBJ1-1, with 8 bases fitting TRBD1. The sample comprised peripheral blood. This clonotype originated in a woman in her 50s who had recovered from COVID-19. The CDR3 coding sequence is TGTGCCAGCAGCCTTTGGACAGGGCGGGTCGTAGTCACTGAAGCTTTCTTT. It specifies CASSLWTGRVVVTEAFF.